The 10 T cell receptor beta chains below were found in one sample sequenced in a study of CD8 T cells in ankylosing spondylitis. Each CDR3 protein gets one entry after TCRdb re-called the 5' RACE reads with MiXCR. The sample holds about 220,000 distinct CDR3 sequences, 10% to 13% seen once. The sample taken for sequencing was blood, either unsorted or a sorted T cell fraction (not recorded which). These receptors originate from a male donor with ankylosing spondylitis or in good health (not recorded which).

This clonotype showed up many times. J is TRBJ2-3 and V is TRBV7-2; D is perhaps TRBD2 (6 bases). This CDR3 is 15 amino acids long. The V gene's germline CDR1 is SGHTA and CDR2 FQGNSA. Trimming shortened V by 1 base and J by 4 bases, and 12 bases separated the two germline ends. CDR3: CASSLGRLVADTQYF. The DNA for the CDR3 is TGTGCCAGCAGCTTAGGTAGACTAGTAGCAGATACGCAGTATTTT.

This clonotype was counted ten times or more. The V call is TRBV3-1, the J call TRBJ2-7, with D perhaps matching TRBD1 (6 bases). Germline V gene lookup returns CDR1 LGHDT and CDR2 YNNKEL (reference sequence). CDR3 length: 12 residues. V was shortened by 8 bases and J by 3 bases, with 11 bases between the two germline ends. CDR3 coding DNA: TGTGCCAGCGGGGACAACTACTACGAGCAGTACTTC. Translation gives CASGDNYYEQYF.

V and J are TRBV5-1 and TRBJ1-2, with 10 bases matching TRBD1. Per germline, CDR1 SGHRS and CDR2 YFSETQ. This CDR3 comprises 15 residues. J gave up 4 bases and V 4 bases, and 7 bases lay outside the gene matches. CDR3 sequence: CASSPTGGAGYGYTF. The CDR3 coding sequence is TGCGCCAGCAGCCCGACAGGGGGCGCTGGCTATGGCTACACCTTC.

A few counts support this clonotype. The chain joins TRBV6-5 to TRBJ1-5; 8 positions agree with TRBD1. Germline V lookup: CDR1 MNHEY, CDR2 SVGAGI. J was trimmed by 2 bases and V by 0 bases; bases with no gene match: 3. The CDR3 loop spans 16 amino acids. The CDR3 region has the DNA TGTGCCAGCAGTTACTCGGCAGGGGGCGGCAATCAGCCCCAGCATTTT. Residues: CASSYSAGGGNQPQHF.

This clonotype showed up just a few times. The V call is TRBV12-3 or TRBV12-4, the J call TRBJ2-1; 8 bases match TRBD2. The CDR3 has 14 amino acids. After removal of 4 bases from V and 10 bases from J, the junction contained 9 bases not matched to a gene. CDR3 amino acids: CASSSGGGSQEQFF. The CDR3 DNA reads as TGTGCCAGCAGTTCCGGCGGGGGGTCCCAGGAGCAGTTCTTC.

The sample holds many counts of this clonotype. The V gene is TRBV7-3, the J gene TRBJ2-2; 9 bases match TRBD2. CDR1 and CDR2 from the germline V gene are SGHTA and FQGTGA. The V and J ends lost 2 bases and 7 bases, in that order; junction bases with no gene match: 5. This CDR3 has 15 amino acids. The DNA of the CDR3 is TGTGCCAGCAGCTTACCTAGCGGGGATAGCGGGGAGCTGTTTTTT. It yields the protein CASSLPSGDSGELFF.

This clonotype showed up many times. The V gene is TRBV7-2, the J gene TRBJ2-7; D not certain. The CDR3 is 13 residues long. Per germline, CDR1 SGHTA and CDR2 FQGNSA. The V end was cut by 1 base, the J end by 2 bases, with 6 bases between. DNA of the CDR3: TGTGCCAGCAGCTTAGGGAACACCTACGAGCAGTACTTC. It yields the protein CASSLGNTYEQYF.

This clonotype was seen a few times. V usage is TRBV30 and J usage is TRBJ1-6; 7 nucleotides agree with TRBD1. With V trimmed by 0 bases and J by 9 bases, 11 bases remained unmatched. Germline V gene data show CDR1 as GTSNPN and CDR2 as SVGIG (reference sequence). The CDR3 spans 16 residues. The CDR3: CAWSVHRGSLGSPLHF. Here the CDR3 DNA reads TGTGCCTGGAGTGTCCACAGGGGCAGTCTTGGTTCACCCCTCCACTTT.

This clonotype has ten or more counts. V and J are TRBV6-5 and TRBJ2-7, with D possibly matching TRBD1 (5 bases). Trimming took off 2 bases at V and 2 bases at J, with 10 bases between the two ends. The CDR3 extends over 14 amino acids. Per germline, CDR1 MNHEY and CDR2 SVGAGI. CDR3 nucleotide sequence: TGTGCCAGCAGTTACGGGCAGGGTACCTACGAGCAGTACTTC. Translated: CASSYGQGTYEQYF.

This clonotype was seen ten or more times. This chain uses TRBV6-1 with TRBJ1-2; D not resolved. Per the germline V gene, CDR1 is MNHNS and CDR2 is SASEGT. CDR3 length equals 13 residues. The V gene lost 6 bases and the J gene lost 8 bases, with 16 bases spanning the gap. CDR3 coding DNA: TGTGCCAGCAGCCTCGGACGGATAAACGGCTACACCTTC. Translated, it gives CASSLGRINGYTF.